This TCR beta chain was sequenced during a study of OX40 agonist ivuxolimab in advanced cancers. Some clones are missing from TCRdb's copy, which holds only in-frame ones; the method was immunoSEQ multiplex PCR. Of tens of thousands of clones listed, about nine tenths were seen once; the top ten hold just over 14%. This TCR came from an adult with an advanced solid tumor such as melanoma, head and neck, liver or kidney cancer. The specimen was CD4+ or CD8+ T cells sorted from blood, collected in a trial of the OX40 agonist ivuxolimab.

Written as DNA, the CDR3 is TGTGCCAGCAGTTTCGCCAGGGGATCGACTGAAGCTTTCTTT. Encoded protein: CASSFARGSTEAFF. The rearrangement joins TRBV27 to TRBJ1-1, with TRBD1 as a possible D gene (6 bases). Germline V gene sequence: CDR1 MNHEY, CDR2 SMNVEV (reference sequence). Trimming took off 3 bases at V and 5 bases at J, with 13 bases between the two ends. The length of the CDR3 is 14 residues.